Each of the 10 T cell receptor beta chains below was sequenced from the same sample in a study of T cell responses to AZD1222 COVID-19 vaccine. Sequencing was performed with immunoSEQ multiplex PCR; in TCRdb, only in-frame clones are kept and a portion is missing. The sample has 150,000 or so clones, around 90% seen once. Sequences were derived from peripheral blood, sampled 28 days after the second AZD1222 dose. The receptor source for this set is an adult who received the AZD1222 COVID-19 vaccine.

This clone was detected once. CDR3 sequence reads: CASSYQGRGINQPQHF. The CDR3 DNA reads as TGTGCCAGCAGTTACCAAGGTAGGGGGATTAATCAGCCCCAGCATTTT. The rearrangement uses TRBV6-2 or TRBV6-3 and TRBJ1-5, with D maybe TRBD1 (6 bases). Per the germline V gene, CDR1 is MNHEY and CDR2 is SVGEGT. The CDR3 has 16 residues. V was shortened by 2 bases and J by 4 bases, with 15 bases between the two germline ends.

This sequence joins TRBV27 and TRBJ2-3, with D perhaps TRBD2 (6 bases). This CDR3 contains 15 residues. Trimming shortened V by 6 bases and J by 4 bases, and 17 bases separated the two germline ends. Germline-derived CDR1 and CDR2 are MNHEY and SMNVEV (reference sequence). CDR3 loop: CASSGRTGLSDTQYF. The CDR3, as DNA: TGTGCCAGCAGCGGACGAACAGGACTATCAGATACGCAGTATTTT.

The chain recombines TRBV5-6 with TRBJ1-1; no reliable D call. V was pared by 2 bases and J by 3 bases, with 5 bases between. The CDR3 is made up of 12 amino acids. Germline CDR1 SGHDT, CDR2 YYEEEE. This chain's CDR3 is CASSFGDTEAFF. The CDR3 bases are TGTGCCAGCAGCTTCGGGGACACTGAAGCTTTCTTT.

The chain joins TRBV13 to TRBJ2-3; 9 nucleotides line up with TRBD2. V dropped 1 base and J dropped 1; count of bases not matched to a gene: 0. The CDR3 runs to 15 residues. Germline CDR1 reads PRHDT; CDR2 reads FYEKMQ (reference sequence). The CDR3 coding sequence is TGTGCCAGCAGCTTAGCTAGCGGGGGCACAGATACGCAGTATTTT. Translation: CASSLASGGTDTQYF.

The rearrangement uses TRBV7-8 and TRBJ1-5; 8 positions agree with TRBD1. The CDR3 runs to 14 residues. Germline CDR1 and CDR2: SGHVS and FQNEAQ. Losses at the gene ends were 7 bases for V and 12 bases for J; bases not matched to a gene: 14. The CDR3 nucleotides read TGTGCCAGCACCGGAGTAGATCAGGGGGCCGACCAGCATTTT. As protein: CASTGVDQGADQHF.

The chain recombines TRBV11-2 with TRBJ1-3; no clear D gene. This CDR3 is built from 10 residues. Between the trimmed V and J ends, which lost 4 bases and 10 bases, there was a span of 5 bases. Germline CDR1 and CDR2: SGHAT and FQNNGV. The CDR3 sequence is CASSSNTIYF. DNA of the CDR3: TGTGCCAGCAGCTCGAATACCATATATTTT.

The chain recombines TRBV7-2 with TRBJ2-3, with 8 bases aligning to TRBD2. The trim removed 8 bases at V and 2 bases at J, leaving 9 bases unmatched. CDR1 and CDR2 (germline): SGHTA, FQGNSA. The CDR3 is 15 residues long. CDR3: CASSIAGTTTDTQYF. DNA of the CDR3: TGTGCCAGCTCCATAGCGGGGACTACCACAGATACGCAGTATTTT.

V usage is TRBV13 and J usage is TRBJ2-7, with 8 bases matching TRBD2. Unmatched junction bases numbered 8, after V lost 5 bases and J lost 5 bases. The CDR3 has 14 residues. Germline V gene sequence: CDR1 PRHDT, CDR2 FYEKMQ (reference sequence). The DNA of the CDR3 is TGTGCCAGCAGCCCCCTGACTAGCGTCCACGAGCAGTACTTC. It is translated as CASSPLTSVHEQYF.

The chain joins TRBV7-2 to TRBJ2-2; D is unresolved. The CDR3 has 13 amino acids. V lost 7 bases and J 1 base, leaving 7 bases between the germline ends. Germline loops: CDR1 SGHTA, CDR2 FQGNSA. The CDR3 DNA reads TGTGCCAGCATTCGGGTGAACACCGGGGAGCTGTTTTTT. It translates to CASIRVNTGELFF.

The J gene is TRBJ1-1, the V gene TRBV19; D is uncertain. The V end was cut by 5 bases, the J end by 2 bases, with 12 bases between. This CDR3 has 14 amino acids. Germline CDR1 is LNHDA and CDR2 is SQIVND (reference sequence). The CDR3 nucleotides read TGTGCCAGTAGTGGAGGACTTCTTAACACTGAAGCTTTCTTT. Its translation is CASSGGLLNTEAFF.